Listed below are T cell receptor beta chains from one sample, sequenced in a study of shared clonotypes between healthy human individuals. The method was immunoSEQ multiplex PCR; TCRdb's version includes in-frame clones alone and lacks a portion of them. This table has about 490,000 clones, around 79% appearing once. What was sequenced was PBMCs. The source is a woman in her forties in good health. Some clones in this sample may be carry-over from other donors' samples. The CDR3 runs from the conserved cysteine through the conserved F or W. Fields, in order: J gene, clone size, D gene, V gene, CDR3 protein, CDR3 DNA. A D gene is named only where the DNA matches it firmly. A row's size may be missing; if present it is once, few, many or a size class.

j_call: TRBJ2-7; clone_size: .; d_call: TRBD1; v_call: TRBV5-1; cdr3_aa: CASSPQGATYEQYF; cdr3_nt: TGCGCCAGCAGCCCCCAGGGGGCGACCTACGAGCAGTACTTC
j_call: TRBJ2-2; clone_size: .; d_call: .; v_call: TRBV6-5; cdr3_aa: CASSPPLGTGELFF; cdr3_nt: TGTGCCAGCAGCCCCCCTTTAGGTACCGGGGAGCTGTTTTTT
j_call: TRBJ1-1; clone_size: .; d_call: .; v_call: TRBV6-6; cdr3_aa: CASSSGTEAFF; cdr3_nt: TGTGCCAGCAGTTCCGGCACTGAAGCTTTCTTT
j_call: TRBJ1-5; clone_size: .; d_call: .; v_call: TRBV27; cdr3_aa: CASSHRGFSNQPQHF; cdr3_nt: TGTGCCAGCAGCCATAGGGGTTTTAGCAATCAGCCCCAGCATTTT
j_call: TRBJ2-7; clone_size: .; d_call: .; v_call: TRBV25-1; cdr3_aa: CASSDYRASGEQYF; cdr3_nt: TGTGCCAGCAGTGATTACAGGGCGTCTGGGGAGCAGTACTTC
j_call: TRBJ2-1; clone_size: many; d_call: .; v_call: TRBV28; cdr3_aa: CASSLVPEAYNEQFF; cdr3_nt: TGTGCCAGCAGCTTAGTTCCAGAGGCCTACAATGAGCAGTTCTTC
j_call: TRBJ2-7; clone_size: .; d_call: TRBD1; v_call: TRBV30; cdr3_aa: CAWTAGQGPYEQYF; cdr3_nt: TGTGCCTGGACGGCAGGACAGGGCCCCTACGAGCAGTACTTC
j_call: TRBJ2-7; clone_size: .; d_call: .; v_call: TRBV30; cdr3_aa: CACTVLYEQYF; cdr3_nt: TGTGCCTGTACGGTTTTGTACGAGCAGTACTTC
j_call: TRBJ1-4; clone_size: many; d_call: TRBD1; v_call: TRBV29-1; cdr3_aa: CSVQPGQDNEKLFF; cdr3_nt: TGCAGCGTTCAACCGGGACAGGATAATGAAAAACTGTTTTTT
j_call: TRBJ2-1; clone_size: .; d_call: TRBD2; v_call: TRBV18; cdr3_aa: CASSPVAGGPHEQFF; cdr3_nt: TGTGCCAGCTCACCGGTAGCGGGAGGGCCGCATGAGCAGTTCTTC
j_call: TRBJ2-1; clone_size: once; d_call: TRBD2; v_call: TRBV7-9; cdr3_aa: CASSFTSGDPGNEQFF; cdr3_nt: TGTGCCAGCAGCTTTACTAGCGGAGACCCCGGGAATGAGCAGTTCTTC
j_call: TRBJ2-4; clone_size: .; d_call: .; v_call: TRBV11-2; cdr3_aa: CASSLSVWAEQGGKNIQYF; cdr3_nt: TGTGCCAGCAGCTTATCGGTATGGGCGGAACAGGGTGGCAAAAACATTCAGTACTTC
j_call: TRBJ2-1; clone_size: .; d_call: TRBD2; v_call: TRBV14; cdr3_aa: CASSPIAGGMAQFF; cdr3_nt: TGTGCCAGCAGCCCGATAGCGGGAGGAATGGCGCAGTTCTTC
j_call: TRBJ1-3; clone_size: .; d_call: .; v_call: TRBV19; cdr3_aa: CASSPLTSGNTIYF; cdr3_nt: TGTGCCAGTAGCCCCCTCACCTCTGGAAACACCATATATTTT
j_call: TRBJ2-3; clone_size: .; d_call: .; v_call: TRBV4-3; cdr3_aa: CASSKSSGGYTDTQYF; cdr3_nt: TGCGCCAGCAGCAAGAGTTCGGGGGGCTACACAGATACGCAGTATTTT
j_call: TRBJ2-2; clone_size: .; d_call: TRBD2; v_call: TRBV11-3; cdr3_aa: CASSLGLAGGHRELFF; cdr3_nt: TGTGCCAGCAGCTTAGGTCTAGCGGGAGGCCACCGGGAGCTGTTTTTT
j_call: TRBJ1-1; clone_size: .; d_call: .; v_call: TRBV30; cdr3_aa: CAWSAPGGNEAFF; cdr3_nt: TGTGCCTGGAGTGCCCCTGGGGGTAATGAAGCTTTCTTT
j_call: TRBJ2-5; clone_size: .; d_call: .; v_call: TRBV15; cdr3_aa: CATSRDGRGQTQYF; cdr3_nt: TGTGCCACCAGCAGAGATGGCAGAGGACAGACCCAGTACTTC
j_call: TRBJ2-1; clone_size: once; d_call: TRBD2; v_call: TRBV11-1; cdr3_aa: CASRLANSYNEQFF; cdr3_nt: TGTGCCAGCAGACTAGCGAACTCCTACAATGAGCAGTTCTTC
j_call: TRBJ1-2; clone_size: few; d_call: .; v_call: TRBV20-1; cdr3_aa: CSASVRYGYTF; cdr3_nt: TGCAGTGCTAGCGTCCGCTATGGCTACACCTTC
j_call: TRBJ2-7; clone_size: .; d_call: TRBD1; v_call: TRBV5-4; cdr3_aa: CASSLPGPGQISYEQYF; cdr3_nt: TGTGCCAGCAGCTTGCCCGGACCGGGACAGATCTCCTACGAGCAGTACTTC
j_call: TRBJ1-2; clone_size: once; d_call: TRBD1; v_call: TRBV19; cdr3_aa: CASRDRAADYGYTF; cdr3_nt: TGTGCCAGCCGGGACAGGGCTGCTGACTATGGCTACACCTTC